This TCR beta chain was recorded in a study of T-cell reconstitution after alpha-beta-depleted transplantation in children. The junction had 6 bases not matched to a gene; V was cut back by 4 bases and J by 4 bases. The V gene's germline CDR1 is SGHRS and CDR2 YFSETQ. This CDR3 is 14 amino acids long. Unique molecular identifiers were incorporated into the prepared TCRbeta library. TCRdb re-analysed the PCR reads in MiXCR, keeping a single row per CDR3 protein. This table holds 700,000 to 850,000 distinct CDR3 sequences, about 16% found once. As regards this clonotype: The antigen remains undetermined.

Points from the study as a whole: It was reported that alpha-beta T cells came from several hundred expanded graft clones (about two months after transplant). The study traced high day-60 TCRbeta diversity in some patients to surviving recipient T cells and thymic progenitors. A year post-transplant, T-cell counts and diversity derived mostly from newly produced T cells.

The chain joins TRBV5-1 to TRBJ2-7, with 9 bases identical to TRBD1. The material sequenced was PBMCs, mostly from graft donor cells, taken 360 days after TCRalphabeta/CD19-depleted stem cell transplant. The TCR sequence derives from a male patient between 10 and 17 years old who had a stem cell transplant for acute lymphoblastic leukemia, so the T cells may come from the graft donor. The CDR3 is CASSRQGQGYEQYF. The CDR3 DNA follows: TGCGCCAGCAGCCGGCAGGGACAGGGTTACGAGCAGTACTTC. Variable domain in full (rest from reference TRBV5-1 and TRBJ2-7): KAGVTQTPRYLIKTRGQQVTLSCSPISGHRSVSWYQQTPGQGLQFLFEYFSETQRNKGNFPGRFSGRQFSNSRSEMNVSTLELGDSALYLCASSRQGQGYEQYFGPGTRLTVT.